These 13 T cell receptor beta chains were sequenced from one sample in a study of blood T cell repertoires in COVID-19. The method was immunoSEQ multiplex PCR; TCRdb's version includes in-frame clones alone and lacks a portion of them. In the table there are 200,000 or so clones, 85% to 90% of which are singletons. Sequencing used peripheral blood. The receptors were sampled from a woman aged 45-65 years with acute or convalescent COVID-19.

CDR3 bases: TGTGCCAGTAGTAGGACAGTCAACTATGGCTACACCTTC. Residues: CASSRTVNYGYTF. This chain connects TRBV19 to TRBJ1-2; perhaps TRBD1 as D (6 bases). The V end was cut by 4 bases, the J end by 2 bases, with 8 bases between. Germline CDR1 is LNHDA and CDR2 is SQIVND (reference sequence). This CDR3 region has 13 residues.

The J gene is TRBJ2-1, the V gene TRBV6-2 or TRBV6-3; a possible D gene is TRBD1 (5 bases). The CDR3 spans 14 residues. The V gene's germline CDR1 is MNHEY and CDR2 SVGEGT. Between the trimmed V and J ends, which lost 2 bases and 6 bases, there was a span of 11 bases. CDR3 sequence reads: CASSYRQGINEQFF. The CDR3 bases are TGTGCCAGCAGTTACCGGCAGGGTATCAATGAGCAGTTCTTC.

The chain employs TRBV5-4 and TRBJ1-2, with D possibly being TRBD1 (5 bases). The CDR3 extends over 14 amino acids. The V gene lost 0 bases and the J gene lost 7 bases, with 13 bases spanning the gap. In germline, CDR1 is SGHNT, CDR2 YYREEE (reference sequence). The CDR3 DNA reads TGTGCCAGCAGCTTGGATCCAGGGATGTTTGGCTACACCTTC. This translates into CASSLDPGMFGYTF.

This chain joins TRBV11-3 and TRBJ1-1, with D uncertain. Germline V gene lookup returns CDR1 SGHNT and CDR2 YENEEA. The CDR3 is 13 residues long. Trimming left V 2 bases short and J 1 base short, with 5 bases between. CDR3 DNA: TGTGCCAGCAGCTTATCCGGGAACACTGAAGCTTTCTTT. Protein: CASSLSGNTEAFF. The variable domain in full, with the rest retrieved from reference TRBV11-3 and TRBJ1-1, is EAGVVQSPRYKIIEKKQPVAFWCNPISGHNTLYWYLQNLGQGPELLIRYENEEAVDDSQLPKDRFSAERLKGVDSTLKIQPAELGDSAVYLCASSLSGNTEAFFGQGTRLTVV.

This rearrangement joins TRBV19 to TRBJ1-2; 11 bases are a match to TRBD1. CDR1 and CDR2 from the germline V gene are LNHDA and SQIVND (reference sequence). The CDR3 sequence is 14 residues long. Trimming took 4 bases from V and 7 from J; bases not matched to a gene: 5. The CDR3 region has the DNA TGTGCCAGTAGTACTGGACAGGGGGCAGGTGGCTACACCTTC. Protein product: CASSTGQGAGGYTF.

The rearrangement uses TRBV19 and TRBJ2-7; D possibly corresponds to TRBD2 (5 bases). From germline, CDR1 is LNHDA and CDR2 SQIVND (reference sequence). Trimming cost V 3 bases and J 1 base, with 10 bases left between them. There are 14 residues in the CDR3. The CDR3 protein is CASSINEGSYEQYF. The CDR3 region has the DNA TGTGCCAGTAGTATTAATGAGGGTTCCTACGAGCAGTACTTC.

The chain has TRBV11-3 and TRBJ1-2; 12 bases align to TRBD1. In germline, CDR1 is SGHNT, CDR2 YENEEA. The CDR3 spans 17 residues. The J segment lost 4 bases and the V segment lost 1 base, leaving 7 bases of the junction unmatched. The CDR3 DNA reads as TGTGCCAGCAGCTTAGCGGGACAGGGGGCGATCTCCTATGGCTACACCTTC. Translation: CASSLAGQGAISYGYTF.

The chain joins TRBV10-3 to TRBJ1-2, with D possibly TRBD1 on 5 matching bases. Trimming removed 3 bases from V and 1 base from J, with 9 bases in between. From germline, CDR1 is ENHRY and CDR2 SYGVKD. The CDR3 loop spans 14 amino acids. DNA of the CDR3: TGTGCCATCAGTGAAATCGACAGTAACTATGGCTACACCTTC. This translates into CAISEIDSNYGYTF.

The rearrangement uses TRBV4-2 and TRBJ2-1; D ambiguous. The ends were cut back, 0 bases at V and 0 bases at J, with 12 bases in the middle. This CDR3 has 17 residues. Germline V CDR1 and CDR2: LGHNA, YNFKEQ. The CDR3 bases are TGTGCCAGCAGCCAAGACGATTCTGGTAGCTCCTACAATGAGCAGTTCTTC. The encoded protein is CASSQDDSGSSYNEQFF.

Written as DNA, the CDR3 is TGCGCCAGCAGCCAAGATGACAGAACCTACGAGCAGTACTTC. This encodes CASSQDDRTYEQYF. V gene TRBV4-1 combines with J gene TRBJ2-7, with D possibly TRBD1 on 5 matching bases. V dropped 0 bases and J dropped 2 bases, with 8 bases sitting between them. Germline V CDR1 and CDR2: MGHRA, YSYEKL. CDR3 length: 14 amino acids.

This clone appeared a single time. Here the CDR3 reads CASSPNYRAGTEAFF. For the CDR3, the DNA is TGTGCCAGCTCACCAAATTACAGGGCGGGCACTGAAGCTTTCTTT. This chain connects TRBV18 to TRBJ1-1, with D tentatively TRBD1 (6 bases). This CDR3 has 15 amino acids. Trimming took 2 bases from V and 4 from J, leaving 14 bases between them. The germline CDR1 and CDR2 sequences are KGHSH and LQKENI.

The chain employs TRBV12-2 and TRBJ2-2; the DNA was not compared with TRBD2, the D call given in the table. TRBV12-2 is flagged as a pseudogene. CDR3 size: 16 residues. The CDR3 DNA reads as TGTGCAAGTCGCCATCGGGCTAGCGGGAGAGACGGGGAGCTGTTTTTT. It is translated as CASRHRASGRDGELFF.

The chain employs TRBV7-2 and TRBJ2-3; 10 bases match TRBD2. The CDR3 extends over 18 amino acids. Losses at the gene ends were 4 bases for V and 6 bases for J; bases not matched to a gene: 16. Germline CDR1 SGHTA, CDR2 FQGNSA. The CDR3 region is CASSSQISGGQKRDTQYF. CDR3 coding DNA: TGTGCCAGCAGCTCACAAATTAGCGGGGGGCAAAAAAGGGATACGCAGTATTTT.